Each of the 25 T cell receptor beta chains below was sequenced from the same sample in a study of T cells in Graves' hyperthyroidism and ophthalmopathy (dated by TCRdb to about 2019). The receptor library was made with multiplex PCR. Sequencing took place on an Illumina HiSeq 2000. The TCR beta CDR3 regions were amplified from the RNA transcripts. A first-round RT-PCR of the TCR CDR3 used the HTBI primer set with the Qiagen OneStep RT-PCR kit. TCRdb applied fastp at Q25 and MiXCR to the public reads, then kept only in-frame beta chains. One record per CDR3 amino acid sequence lists the most common genes and DNA. The sample records around 700,000 distinct CDR3 sequences, 18% of which are singletons. The ten largest clones take up over 15% of the sample. The source material was blood. Every receptor here comes from a woman aged 45-59 years with Graves' hyperthyroidism that later progressed to Graves' ophthalmopathy.

About this clonotype itself: It may be a read error: a sequence one base away is much more abundant. The rearrangement uses TRBV6-2 or TRBV6-3 and TRBJ2-3, with D perhaps TRBD1 or TRBD2 (5 bases each). The germline V gene has CDR1 MNHEY and CDR2 SVGEGT. The CDR3 has 16 amino acids. V was trimmed by 6 bases and J by 8 bases, leaving 24 bases between them. The CDR3: CASRSPRGEKSLTQYF. The CDR3 coding sequence is TGTGCCAGCAGGTCCCCTCGGGGCGAGAAGTCTCTTACGCAGTATTTT.

This chain connects TRBV7-9 to TRBJ2-3; 10 positions match TRBD1. The CDR3 is 20 residues long. The trim removed 5 bases at V and 5 bases at J, leaving 22 bases unmatched. Germline CDR1 and CDR2: SEHNR and FQNEAQ (reference sequence). CDR3 DNA sequence: TGTGCCAGCAGCATCAGGGGGGGCGTGACAGGGGGCCGAGAAGTAGATACGCAGTATTTT. The encoded protein is CASSIRGGVTGGREVDTQYF.

This clonotype has only a few counts. The chain links TRBV5-6 to TRBJ1-2; 8 bases line up with TRBD1. This CDR3 contains 15 residues. Unmatched junction bases numbered 6, after V lost 4 bases and J lost 1 base. CDR1 is SGHDT, CDR2 YYEEEE, per germline. The CDR3 loop reads CASSQVDRDNYGYTF. CDR3 bases: TGTGCCAGCAGCCAAGTGGACAGGGATAACTATGGCTACACCTTC.

In this sample, this clonotype turned up many times. The chain has TRBV7-8 and TRBJ1-5; D is unclear. Germline V lookup: CDR1 SGHVS, CDR2 FQNEAQ. The CDR3 totals 13 residues. V lost 2 bases and J 4 bases, leaving 6 bases between the germline ends. The CDR3 loop reads CASSLWRNQPQHF. DNA of the CDR3: TGTGCCAGCAGCTTATGGAGGAATCAGCCCCAGCATTTT.

V usage is TRBV19 and J usage is TRBJ1-2; 9 nucleotides agree with TRBD1. Germline V lookup: CDR1 LNHDA, CDR2 SQIVND (reference sequence). V was pared by 7 bases and J by 8 bases, with 11 bases of the junction left unmatched. This CDR3 has 14 residues. CDR3 loop: CASMDAGTGRGYTF. The CDR3, as DNA: TGTGCCAGTATGGATGCCGGGACAGGGAGAGGCTACACCTTC.

V gene TRBV5-4 combines with J gene TRBJ1-2, with a weak D call TRBD1 (5 bases). Germline V gives CDR1 SGHNT, CDR2 YYREEE (reference sequence). The ends were cut back, 2 bases at V and 6 bases at J, with 11 bases in the middle. The CDR3 is 13 residues long. The CDR3 protein is CASSFVGGDGYTF. The CDR3 coding sequence is TGTGCCAGCAGCTTTGTGGGGGGGGATGGCTACACCTTC.

This clonotype has ten or more counts. The gene calls are TRBV25-1 and TRBJ1-1, with 8 bases identical to TRBD1. CDR3 length: 18 residues. Trimming at V came to 4 bases and at J to 2 bases, leaving 15 bases not matched to a gene. The germline CDR1 and CDR2 sequences are MGHDK and SYGVNS. CDR3 coding DNA: TGTGCCAGCAGTGCGACAGGGGCCAGCCCGGCAGGCAACACTGAAGCTTTCTTT. Residues: CASSATGASPAGNTEAFF.

Many counts were recorded for this clonotype. The chain is built from TRBV13 and TRBJ1-2, with 9 bases matching TRBD1. The junction had 8 bases not matched to a gene; V was cut back by 5 bases and J by 4 bases. The CDR3 has 15 residues. The germline CDR1 and CDR2 sequences are PRHDT and FYEKMQ (reference sequence). CDR3 in amino acids: CASSIRGQGGYGYTF. The CDR3 DNA sequence: TGTGCCAGCAGCATACGGGGACAGGGTGGCTATGGCTACACCTTC. Filled out from reference TRBV13 and TRBJ1-2, the complete variable domain reads AAGVIQSPRHLIKEKRETATLKCYPIPRHDTVYWYQQGPGQDPQFLISFYEKMQSDKGSIPDRFSAQQFSDYHSELNMSSLELGDSALYFCASSIRGQGGYGYTFGSGTRLTVV.

The chain links TRBV6-2 or TRBV6-3 to TRBJ1-4, with D perhaps TRBD1 (5 bases). CDR1 MNHEY and CDR2 SVGEGT come from the germline V gene. Trimming took 6 bases from V and 1 from J, leaving 15 bases between them. The CDR3 has 16 amino acids. The CDR3: CASSGREGVTNEKLFF. The CDR3 DNA reads TGTGCCAGCAGCGGACGGGAAGGGGTAACTAATGAAAAACTGTTTTTT.

This clonotype was detected ten times or more. V gene TRBV11-2 combines with J gene TRBJ1-4; D is ambiguous. V lost 5 bases and J 5 bases, leaving 9 bases between the germline ends. CDR1 is SGHAT, CDR2 FQNNGV, per germline. CDR3 size: 13 residues. This CDR3 reads CASSRGRNEKLFF. The CDR3 DNA follows: TGTGCCAGCAGCCGCGGGAGAAATGAAAAACTGTTTTTT.

In regard to this clonotype: This may be a read error, as it is one base from a much larger clone. The chain is built from TRBV11-2 and TRBJ1-1, with TRBD1 matching 7 bases. After removal of 6 bases from V and 7 bases from J, the junction contained 11 bases not matched to a gene. The CDR3 contains 14 residues. Germline V gene lookup returns CDR1 SGHAT and CDR2 FQNNGV. For the CDR3, the DNA is TGTGCCAGCAGGAGACAGGGTGGGTCCATTGAAGCTTTCTTT. Protein: CASRRQGGSIEAFF.

This clonotype was seen a few times. V usage is TRBV20-1 and J usage is TRBJ1-2; D might be TRBD1 (5 bases). Germline V lookup: CDR1 DFQATT, CDR2 SNEGSKA (reference sequence). Trimming left V 6 bases short and J 2 bases short, with 10 bases between. CDR3 length equals 12 residues. The CDR3 reads CSAIQGNYGYTF. The CDR3 coding sequence is TGCAGTGCCATCCAGGGAAACTATGGCTACACCTTC.

This clonotype has ten or more counts. The chain couples TRBV6-2 or TRBV6-3 to TRBJ2-2; TRBD1 matches at 8 bases. V gave up 4 bases and J gave up 6 bases; unmatched junction bases: 10. Germline assignment: CDR1 MNHEY and CDR2 SVGEGT. This CDR3 is 16 amino acids long. The CDR3 is CASSSDRGTPAGELFF. CDR3 DNA sequence: TGTGCCAGCAGTTCCGACAGGGGAACTCCGGCCGGGGAGCTGTTTTTT.

V is TRBV2 and J is TRBJ2-7, with D perhaps TRBD1 or TRBD2 (6 bases each). The CDR3 spans 14 residues. V lost 4 bases, J lost 7 bases, and 17 bases lay in between. Per the germline V gene, CDR1 is SNHLY and CDR2 is FYNNEI. CDR3 nucleotides: TGTGCCAGCAGTGGGGGGGCTGGCGGCGGGGAGCAGTACTTC. This translates into CASSGGAGGGEQYF.

This rearrangement joins TRBV5-4 to TRBJ2-1; 8 nucleotides align to TRBD1. From germline, CDR1 is SGHNT and CDR2 YYREEE (reference sequence). V shed 1 base, J shed 5 bases, and the junction held 14 bases outside the gene matches. The CDR3 totals 18 residues. CDR3 loop: CASSLSRAGGLFHNEQFF. Here the CDR3 DNA reads TGTGCCAGCAGCTTGTCCCGGGCAGGGGGCTTATTCCACAATGAGCAGTTCTTC. The whole variable domain, remainder taken from reference TRBV5-4 and TRBJ2-1, is ETGVTQSPTHLIKTRGQQVTLRCSSQSGHNTVSWYQQALGQGPQFIFQYYREEENGRGNFPPRFSGLQFPNYSSELNVNALELDDSALYLCASSLSRAGGLFHNEQFFGPGTRLTVL.

In its sample, this clonotype was seen a few times. This chain connects TRBV13 to TRBJ1-1, with D possibly being TRBD1 (6 bases). Germline values: CDR1 PRHDT, CDR2 FYEKMQ (reference sequence). The CDR3 length is 14 residues. The V end lost 5 bases, the J end lost 0 bases, and 10 bases lay between the germline ends. The CDR3 spells CASSAQGMNTEAFF. The CDR3 DNA follows: TGTGCCAGCAGCGCCCAGGGGATGAACACTGAAGCTTTCTTT.

The sample holds a few counts of this clonotype. The rearrangement joins TRBV6-5 to TRBJ1-5; the match to TRBD1 covers 7 bases. Germline assignment: CDR1 MNHEY and CDR2 SVGAGI. The V and J ends lost 0 bases and 3 bases, in that order; junction bases with no gene match: 5. The CDR3 contains 16 residues. CDR3 amino acids: CASSYSRDSSNQPQHF. CDR3 coding DNA: TGTGCCAGCAGTTACTCCCGGGACAGCTCCAATCAGCCCCAGCATTTT.

At least ten counts were recorded for this clonotype. The chain employs TRBV3-1 and TRBJ2-3; D is unclear. V lost 0 bases to trimming and J lost 0 bases, with 4 bases between them. Germline values: CDR1 LGHDT, CDR2 YNNKEL (reference sequence). This CDR3 has 14 amino acids. CDR3 sequence reads: CASSQDISTDTQYF. CDR3 nucleotide sequence: TGTGCCAGCAGCCAAGATATTAGCACAGATACGCAGTATTTT.

The V call is TRBV7-2, the J call TRBJ2-1, with TRBD2 matching 8 bases. Trimming took 5 bases from V and 1 from J; bases not matched to a gene: 4. This CDR3 has 15 amino acids. The V gene's germline CDR1 is SGHTA and CDR2 FQGNSA. In DNA, the CDR3 is TGTGCCAGCAGCAGTAGCGGGGAGTCCTACAATGAGCAGTTCTTC. Translating it yields CASSSSGESYNEQFF.

Note on this clonotype: A read error is possible here, since a much larger clone lies one base away. The rearrangement links TRBV6-1 to TRBJ1-1; D is unresolved. Germline loops: CDR1 MNHNS, CDR2 SASEGT. The CDR3 covers 15 residues. CDR3 loop: CASSLPPSLNTKAFF. In nucleotides, the CDR3 is TGTGCCAGCAGTCTCCCCCCTTCCTTGAACACTAAAGCTTTCTTT.

This chain uses TRBV7-9 with TRBJ2-3; D gene unclear. Germline V gene lookup returns CDR1 SEHNR and CDR2 FQNEAQ (reference sequence). The CDR3 loop spans 13 amino acids. Trimming shortened V by 3 bases and J by 5 bases, and 9 bases separated the two germline ends. The CDR3 region is CASSLQRGDTQYF. The CDR3 DNA follows: TGTGCCAGCAGCTTGCAGCGAGGAGATACGCAGTATTTT.

The rearrangement joins TRBV6-5 to TRBJ2-5; D is perhaps TRBD2 (6 bases). Germline V CDR1 and CDR2: MNHEY, SVGAGI. The CDR3 length is 15 residues. The V gene lost 2 bases and the J gene lost 4 bases, with 14 bases spanning the gap. CDR3 loop: CASSYLPGEPETQYF. For the CDR3, the DNA is TGTGCCAGCAGTTACCTTCCGGGAGAGCCAGAGACCCAGTACTTC.

This clonotype was recorded many times. This CDR3 is CASSLIGGSSTDTQYF. The CDR3 bases are TGTGCCAGCAGCTTAATCGGCGGCTCTAGCACAGATACGCAGTATTTT. The V and J genes are TRBV11-2 and TRBJ2-3, with D unresolved. This CDR3 is 16 amino acids long. Per the germline V gene, CDR1 is SGHAT and CDR2 is FQNNGV. Trimming pared 2 bases from V and 0 bases from J, leaving 12 bases between. Full variable domain (outside the CDR3, taken from reference TRBV11-2 and TRBJ2-3): EAGVAQSPRYKIIEKRQSVAFWCNPISGHATLYWYQQILGQGPKLLIQFQNNGVVDDSQLPKDRFSAERLKGVDSTLKIQPAKLEDSAVYLCASSLIGGSSTDTQYFGPGTRLTVL.

This sequence joins TRBV7-9 and TRBJ1-1; weak D call: TRBD1 (5 bases). Germline CDR1 is SEHNR and CDR2 is FQNEAQ (reference sequence). Trimming left V 5 bases short and J 1 base short, with 11 bases between. The CDR3 length is 14 residues. The CDR3 DNA sequence: TGTGCCAGCAGCCAGGGACGGAAGAACACTGAAGCTTTCTTT. Protein: CASSQGRKNTEAFF.

This clonotype was observed at least ten times. The chain joins TRBV30 to TRBJ2-7; D gene uncertain. V dropped 2 bases and J dropped 6 bases, with 14 bases sitting between them. Germline V lookup: CDR1 GTSNPN, CDR2 SVGIG (reference sequence). The length of the CDR3 is 13 residues. The DNA for the CDR3 is TGTGCCTGGAGTATGAGCCAAGGTGGCGAGCAGTACTTC. Translating gives CAWSMSQGGEQYF.